This entry lists 31 T cell receptor beta chains sequenced from one sample in a study of shared clonotypes between healthy human individuals. Libraries were prepared by immunoSEQ multiplex PCR; TCRdb keeps only in-frame clonotypes and omits some of them. Found here are more than 400,000 clones, roughly 80% of them singletons; the top ten hold more than 9.5%. The sample was PBMCs. Every receptor here comes from a woman in her thirties or forties in good health. Some clones in this sample may be carry-over from other donors' samples.

This chain joins TRBV28 and TRBJ2-1, with D maybe TRBD2 (7 bases). The CDR3 sequence is 16 residues long. CDR1 and CDR2 (germline): MDHEN, SYDVKM. Trimming removed 10 bases at V and 0 bases at J, with 19 bases between. The CDR3 DNA sequence: TGTGCCACCATCGAGGGGGGGGACGGCTCCTACAATGAGCAGTTCTTC. Amino acids: CATIEGGDGSYNEQFF. Full variable domain (remainder filled in from reference TRBV28 and TRBJ2-1): DVKVTQSSRYLVKRTGEKVFLECVQDMDHENMFWYRQDPGLGLRLIYFSYDVKMKEKGDIPEGYSVSREKKERFSLILESASTNQTSMYLCATIEGGDGSYNEQFFGPGTRLTVL.

CDR3 residues: CASSRGRHNEQFF. In nucleotides, the CDR3 is TGTGCCAGCAGCCGCGGACGCCACAATGAGCAGTTCTTC. This chain connects TRBV6-5 to TRBJ2-1; the D is unclear. The CDR3 contains 13 residues. Trimming stripped 6 bases from V and 5 bases from J, with 11 bases between. CDR1 and CDR2 from the germline V gene are MNHEY and SVGAGI.

As to this clone: A far larger clone is a single base away, which makes a read error likely. The chain uses TRBV4-1 and TRBJ1-1; D remains ambiguous. The germline gives CDR1 MGHRA, CDR2 YSYEKL. The CDR3 is 16 residues long. The CDR3 DNA follows: TGCGCCGGCAGCCAAACTCTTCGAGACGAGGACACTGAAGCTTTCTTT. This translates into CAGSQTLRDEDTEAFF.

Comment on this clone: The likely explanation is a read error, given a far larger clone one base away. The sample contains more than one DNA sequence encoding this CDR3. This chain joins TRBV4-2 and TRBJ1-5; the D gene is possibly TRBD1 (6 bases). The CDR3 is 18 amino acids. Per germline, CDR1 LGHNA and CDR2 YNFKEQ. The CDR3 nucleotides read TGTGCCAGCAGCCAACAGCATTACCAACAGGGTTCAAGGCAGCCTCAGCATTTT. Encoded protein: CASSQQHYQQGSRQPQHF.

Of note for this clone: A read error likely explains this, since a far larger clone differs by one base. The V and J genes are TRBV4-1 and TRBJ2-1; the D gene is possibly TRBD1 (6 bases). This CDR3 spans 14 amino acids. Germline loops: CDR1 MGHRA, CDR2 YSYEKL. CDR3 DNA sequence: TGCGCCAGCAGCTCTGTGACAGGCTACAATGAGCGGTTCTTC. This translates into CASSSVTGYNERFF.

For this clone: One end of the junction is discordant with germline, which a read error may explain. V is TRBV9 and J is TRBJ2-5; D unresolved. The CDR3 totals 13 residues. Germline CDR1 reads SGDLS; CDR2 reads YYNGEE. DNA for the CDR3: TGTGCCAGCAGCGTAGATCCTCCCGCCACCCAAAACTTC. This sequence encodes CASSVDPPATQNF.

This clone was recorded at least ten times. Within the sample, other DNA sequences also encode this same CDR3. The genes are TRBV5-4 and TRBJ2-5, with 8 bases matching TRBD1. Trimming at V came to 5 bases and at J to 5 bases, leaving 8 bases not matched to a gene. The germline CDR1 and CDR2 sequences are SGHNT and YYREEE (reference sequence). This CDR3 spans 14 amino acids. CDR3 DNA sequence: TGTGCCAGCAGGAGATCGACAGGGGAGGAGACCCAGTACTTC. It is translated as CASRRSTGEETQYF. The full variable domain, in which reference TRBV5-4 and TRBJ2-5 provide the parts outside the CDR3, is ETGVTQSPTHLIKTRGQQVTLRCSSQSGHNTVSWYQQALGQGPQFIFQYYREEENGRGNFPPRFSGLQFPNYSSELNVNALELDDSALYLCASRRSTGEETQYFGPGTRLLVL.

This clone has a handful of counts. The chain has TRBV9 and TRBJ2-1, with 8 bases matching TRBD2. Germline CDR1 reads SGDLS; CDR2 reads YYNGEE. With V trimmed by 0 bases and J by 7 bases, 9 bases remained unmatched. The length of the CDR3 is 16 residues. Here the CDR3 reads CASSVAGGGDLNEQFF. In DNA, the CDR3 is TGTGCCAGCAGCGTAGCGGGAGGGGGAGATCTTAATGAGCAGTTCTTC.

The genes are TRBV2 and TRBJ1-5; D unresolved. Germline lookup yields CDR1 SNHLY and CDR2 FYNNEI. The V and J ends lost 6 bases and 1 base respectively, with 13 bases between them. The CDR3 runs to 15 residues. CDR3 in amino acids: CASSPSVGSNQPQHF. The CDR3 DNA reads as TGTGCCAGCAGCCCATCCGTGGGGAGCAATCAGCCCCAGCATTTT. Combining the CDR3 with reference TRBV2 and TRBJ1-5 gives the whole variable domain EPEVTQTPSHQVTQMGQEVILRCVPISNHLYFYWYRQILGQKVEFLVSFYNNEISEKSEIFDDQFSVERPDGSNFTLKIRSTKLEDSAMYFCASSPSVGSNQPQHFGDGTRLSIL.

This clone was detected a few times. J is TRBJ2-5 and V is TRBV5-4, with 9 bases fitting TRBD1. Germline V lookup: CDR1 SGHNT, CDR2 YYREEE (reference sequence). V was clipped by 2 bases and J by 4 bases; unmatched bases: 6. The CDR3 covers 15 residues. The CDR3 loop reads CASSFAGQGSETQYF. CDR3 coding DNA: TGTGCCAGCAGCTTTGCGGGACAGGGATCAGAGACCCAGTACTTC.

Regarding this clone: Additional DNA sequences in this sample encode the identical CDR3. This chain uses TRBV25-1 with TRBJ2-7; TRBD1 agrees at 8 bases. This CDR3 region has 15 residues. Per the germline V gene, CDR1 is MGHDK and CDR2 is SYGVNS. Germline trimming cut 3 bases from V and 3 bases from J; bases unmatched to any gene: 7. DNA of the CDR3: TGTGCCAGCAGTGAGTTCGGGACAGGTGACTACGAGCAGTACTTC. Its translation is CASSEFGTGDYEQYF.

There are many counts of this clone. V gene TRBV28 combines with J gene TRBJ2-1, with 8 bases lining up with TRBD2. In germline, CDR1 is MDHEN, CDR2 SYDVKM. This CDR3 has 15 amino acids. V dropped 2 bases and J dropped 3; count of bases not matched to a gene: 3. The CDR3 DNA reads TGTGCCAGCAGTTTAGCGGGAGGTAGCTACAATGAGCAGTTCTTC. This sequence encodes CASSLAGGSYNEQFF.

The V and J genes are TRBV6-6 and TRBJ1-2; D not resolved. The germline gives CDR1 MNHNY, CDR2 SVGAGI (reference sequence). The V gene lost 4 bases and the J gene lost 3 bases, with 15 bases spanning the gap. CDR3 length: 15 residues. The DNA of the CDR3 is TGTGCCAGCAGTTCCGTGGCAGCTAGGTACTATGGCTACACCTTC. This encodes CASSSVAARYYGYTF.

This clone was seen once. V gene TRBV5-4 combines with J gene TRBJ2-1; D might be TRBD1 or TRBD2, each matching 6 bases. Germline V gene sequence: CDR1 SGHNT, CDR2 YYREEE (reference sequence). CDR3 size: 15 residues. V was cut by 4 bases and J by 5 bases, with 16 bases left in between. CDR3 residues: CASSKGGSGNNEQFF. The DNA for the CDR3 is TGTGCCAGCAGCAAAGGGGGTAGCGGTAACAATGAGCAGTTCTTC.

This clone was seen only once. This rearrangement joins TRBV19 to TRBJ2-7; no clear D gene. This CDR3 comprises 14 residues. CDR1 is LNHDA, CDR2 SQIVND, per germline (reference sequence). V was trimmed by 5 bases and J by 0 bases, leaving 11 bases between them. CDR3 sequence reads: CASSPQYSSYEQYF. Written as DNA, the CDR3 is TGTGCCAGTAGTCCCCAGTATAGCTCCTACGAGCAGTACTTC.

V is TRBV4-3 and J is TRBJ2-7; D is perhaps TRBD2 (6 bases). The V gene lost 4 bases and the J gene lost 0 bases, with 16 bases spanning the gap. There are 16 residues in the CDR3. Germline CDR1 and CDR2: LGHNA and YSLEER. The chain's CDR3 is CASSPVRQTSSYEQYF. CDR3 coding DNA: TGCGCCAGCAGCCCTGTCCGACAGACTAGCTCCTACGAGCAGTACTTC.

Notes on this clone: A far larger clone is a single base away, which makes a read error likely. The genes are TRBV11-2 and TRBJ2-1; perhaps TRBD1 as D (5 bases). Trimming pared 5 bases from V and 10 bases from J, leaving 18 bases between. The CDR3 has 14 amino acids. Germline lookup yields CDR1 SGHAT and CDR2 FQNNGV. For the CDR3, the DNA is TGTGCCAGCAGCAGTAATTTATGGGCAGGGGAGCAGTTCTTC. This translates into CASSSNLWAGEQFF.

The chain links TRBV28 to TRBJ2-7; 9 bases match TRBD1. CDR1 MDHEN and CDR2 SYDVKM come from the germline V gene. V shed 5 bases and J 3 bases; nucleotides not matched to a gene: 14. CDR3 length equals 17 residues. This chain's CDR3 is CASSPTLPGQGIYEQYF. In DNA, the CDR3 is TGTGCCAGCAGTCCCACTCTCCCGGGACAGGGTATCTACGAGCAGTACTTC.

The chain links TRBV7-2 to TRBJ2-5; the match to TRBD1 covers 7 bases. The J call is in doubt because the DNA end fits TRBJ2-7 better. CDR1 is SGHTA and CDR2 is FQGNSA in the germline V gene. The CDR3 is made up of 14 amino acids. The CDR3 coding sequence is TGTGCCAGCACCCAAGGGCAGGGGGAATACGAGCAGTACTTC. This translates into CASTQGQGEYEQYF.

CDR3 sequence (DNA): TGCAGCGTAGGAATGGGACAGGGGAACACTGAAGCTTTCTTT. Translating gives CSVGMGQGNTEAFF. V usage is TRBV29-1 and J usage is TRBJ1-1; TRBD1 aligns across 9 bases. V dropped 6 bases and J dropped 1; count of bases not matched to a gene: 6. CDR1 SQVTM and CDR2 ANQGSEA come from the germline V gene. The CDR3 length is 14 residues.

The chain employs TRBV10-3 and TRBJ2-6; either TRBD1 or TRBD2 may fit D (5 bases each). The CDR3 is 14 residues long. Germline V gene sequence: CDR1 ENHRY, CDR2 SYGVKD. Trimming took off 6 bases at V and 4 bases at J, with 10 bases between the two ends. The CDR3 region has the DNA TGTGCCATCAGCGAGGGGTTAGGGGCCAACGTCCTGACTTTC. Amino acids: CAISEGLGANVLTF.

This chain joins TRBV7-8 and TRBJ1-1, with no clear D. Germline CDR1 is SGHVS and CDR2 is FQNEAQ. The CDR3 runs to 14 residues. V dropped 2 bases and J dropped 1 base, with 8 bases sitting between them. CDR3 region: CASSLQWPNTEAFF. DNA of the CDR3: TGTGCCAGCAGCTTACAGTGGCCGAACACTGAAGCTTTCTTT. The complete variable domain, with remaining parts taken from reference TRBV7-8 and TRBJ1-1, reads GAGVSQSPRYKVAKRGQDVALRCDPISGHVSLFWYQQALGQGPEFLTYFQNEAQLDKSGLPSDRFFAERPEGSVSTLKIQRTQQEDSAVYLCASSLQWPNTEAFFGQGTRLTVV.

This clone was picked up many times. The sample contains more than one DNA sequence encoding this CDR3. This chain links TRBV5-1 with TRBJ2-2; 8 nucleotides line up with TRBD2. V shed 0 bases and J 1 base; nucleotides not matched to a gene: 2. Germline values: CDR1 SGHRS, CDR2 YFSETQ. The CDR3 covers 16 residues. CDR3 coding DNA: TGCGCCAGCAGCTTGGGGACTAGCAGGAACACCGGGGAGCTGTTTTTT. Translation: CASSLGTSRNTGELFF.

V is TRBV5-8 and J is TRBJ2-5, with D possibly being TRBD1 or TRBD2 (5 bases each). The V end was cut by 0 bases, the J end by 1 base, with 10 bases between. This CDR3 region has 15 residues. Per germline, CDR1 SGHTS and CDR2 YDEGEE. The CDR3 protein is CASSLGGGVQETQYF. CDR3 bases: TGTGCCAGCAGCTTGGGTGGGGGAGTCCAAGAGACCCAGTACTTC.

This chain links TRBV4-2 with TRBJ2-3; 9 bases are a match to TRBD2. V lost 4 bases to trimming and J lost 5 bases; unmatched junction nucleotides: 7. The length of the CDR3 is 15 residues. CDR1 and CDR2 (germline): LGHNA, YNFKEQ. In DNA form, the CDR3 reads TGTGCCAGCAGCCCGGGACTAGCTTTGATAGATACGCAGTATTTT. It yields the protein CASSPGLALIDTQYF.

The chain joins TRBV2 to TRBJ2-7; 8 positions agree with TRBD2. The CDR3 consists of 13 residues. After removal of 8 bases from V and 4 bases from J, the junction contained 7 bases not matched to a gene. Germline V CDR1 and CDR2: SNHLY, FYNNEI. The CDR3 region has the DNA TGTGCCAGCGGGACCGGGAGGGCATACGAGCAGTACTTC. Encoded protein: CASGTGRAYEQYF. The full variable domain, in which reference TRBV2 and TRBJ2-7 provide the parts outside the CDR3, is EPEVTQTPSHQVTQMGQEVILRCVPISNHLYFYWYRQILGQKVEFLVSFYNNEISEKSEIFDDQFSVERPDGSNFTLKIRSTKLEDSAMYFCASGTGRAYEQYFGPGTRLTVT.

The rearrangement joins TRBV9 to TRBJ1-1, with D possibly matching TRBD1 (5 bases). The germline V gene has CDR1 SGDLS and CDR2 YYNGEE. Trimming took 0 bases from V and 8 from J, leaving 8 bases between them. The CDR3 extends over 12 amino acids. DNA of the CDR3: TGTGCCAGCAGCGTAGTAGGGGAGGAAGCTTTCTTT. Its translation is CASSVVGEEAFF.

As regards this clone: This likely stems from a read error, as it lies one base from a far larger clone. V and J are TRBV5-4 and TRBJ1-2; 9 bases match TRBD1. Looked up from germline, CDR1 is SGHNT and CDR2 is YYREEE (reference sequence). The CDR3 spans 15 residues. The CDR3: CASSIGTGTYYCYTF. The CDR3, as DNA: TGTGCCAGCAGCATAGGGACAGGGACGTACTATTGCTACACCTTC.

Ten or more counts support this clone. The sample has other DNA sequences that encode this CDR3 too. The V and J genes are TRBV2 and TRBJ2-1, with 11 bases aligning to TRBD2. The length of the CDR3 is 14 residues. J gave up 13 bases and V 8 bases, and 13 bases lay outside the gene matches. The germline V gene encodes CDR1 SNHLY and CDR2 FYNNEI. The CDR3 reads CASGDSFSGREQFF. CDR3 nucleotide sequence: TGTGCCAGCGGGGACTCCTTTAGCGGGAGGGAACAGTTCTTC.

This chain connects TRBV18 to TRBJ2-6; perhaps TRBD1 as D (5 bases). The germline CDR1 and CDR2 sequences are KGHSH and LQKENI. This CDR3 is built from 14 residues. V gave up 3 bases and J gave up 11 bases, with 14 bases separating them. CDR3 in amino acids: CASSPEQVSDVLTF. The DNA of the CDR3 is TGTGCCAGCTCACCGGAACAGGTTTCCGACGTCCTGACTTTC.

The chain employs TRBV7-3 and TRBJ2-1; 7 nucleotides line up with TRBD1. In germline, CDR1 is SGHTA, CDR2 FQGTGA. The CDR3 totals 16 residues. Trimming took 0 bases from V and 3 from J; bases not matched to a gene: 5. The CDR3 region has the DNA TGTGCCAGCAGCTTAACCCCGGGACAGAACTACAATGAGCAGTTCTTC. Its translation is CASSLTPGQNYNEQFF.